This T cell receptor beta chain originates from a study of OX40 agonist ivuxolimab in advanced cancers. This clone has just a few counts. Method: immunoSEQ multiplex PCR; TCRdb's copy keeps in-frame clones and lacks some. The sample has about 55,000 clones, about 86% seen once. Trimming removed 5 bases from V and 6 bases from J, with 12 bases in between. The germline V gene encodes CDR1 MNHEY and CDR2 SMNVEV (reference sequence). This CDR3 region has 13 residues. The clonotype was recovered from an adult with an advanced solid tumor such as melanoma, head and neck, liver or kidney cancer. The sequencing used CD4+ or CD8+ T cells sorted from blood, collected in a trial of the OX40 agonist ivuxolimab. The V and J genes are TRBV27 and TRBJ2-3; no clear D. CDR3 sequence: CASSLQDLDTQYF. The CDR3 DNA follows: TGTGCCAGCAGTCTACAAGATCTGGATACGCAGTATTTT.